The 4 T cell receptor beta chains presented below share a single source sample, sequenced in a study of CD8 T cells in Susac syndrome. The RNA, about 0.45 to 1 ug, was put through reverse transcription using random hexamers. TCRdb re-called the immunoSEQ multiplex PCR reads through MiXCR, storing one row per CDR3 protein. The data show about 180,000 distinct CDR3 sequences, roughly 94% seen once. The specimen was CD4+ T cells from PBMCs. The source of these receptors is a human donor with Susac syndrome.

The genes are TRBV7-2 and TRBJ1-5, with TRBD1 matching over 9 bases. Trimming cost V 8 bases and J 6 bases; bases outside gene matches: 5. In germline, CDR1 is SGHTA, CDR2 FQGNSA. The CDR3 runs 13 residues. This CDR3 reads CASAQGASQPQHF. The CDR3 DNA reads as TGTGCCAGCGCACAGGGGGCAAGTCAGCCCCAGCATTTT. Full variable domain (outside the CDR3, taken from reference TRBV7-2 and TRBJ1-5): GAGVSQSPSNKVTEKGKDVELRCDPISGHTALYWYRQSLGQGLEFLIYFQGNSAPDKSGLPSDRFSAERTGGSVSTLTIQRTQQEDSAVYLCASAQGASQPQHFGDGTRLSIL.

CDR3 in amino acids: CASSSGQGTMGYTF. CDR3 coding DNA: TGTGCCAGCAGTTCTGGACAGGGAACTATGGGCTACACCTTC. The genes are TRBV28 and TRBJ1-2; TRBD1 matches at 8 bases. Germline values: CDR1 MDHEN, CDR2 SYDVKM. The CDR3 sequence is 14 residues long. With 4 bases clipped from V and 8 bases from J, the junction kept 9 bases outside the gene matches.

This clonotype was seen once. The rearrangement links TRBV7-9 to TRBJ2-7, with D tentatively TRBD2 (6 bases). Trimming took off 6 bases at V and 7 bases at J, with 19 bases between the two ends. This CDR3 has 14 residues. Germline CDR1 is SEHNR and CDR2 is FQNEAQ (reference sequence). The CDR3: CASRRDSSHLEQYF. CDR3 nucleotide sequence: TGTGCCAGCAGAAGGGACTCCAGCCATTTGGAGCAGTACTTC.

The chain links TRBV9 to TRBJ2-1, with a weak D call TRBD2 (6 bases). The germline CDR1 and CDR2 sequences are SGDLS and YYNGEE. The CDR3 is 14 residues long. V lost 0 bases and J lost 7, with 11 bases in between. This chain's CDR3 is CASSVDGGKNEQFF. As DNA, the CDR3 is TGTGCCAGCAGCGTAGACGGCGGGAAGAATGAGCAGTTCTTC.